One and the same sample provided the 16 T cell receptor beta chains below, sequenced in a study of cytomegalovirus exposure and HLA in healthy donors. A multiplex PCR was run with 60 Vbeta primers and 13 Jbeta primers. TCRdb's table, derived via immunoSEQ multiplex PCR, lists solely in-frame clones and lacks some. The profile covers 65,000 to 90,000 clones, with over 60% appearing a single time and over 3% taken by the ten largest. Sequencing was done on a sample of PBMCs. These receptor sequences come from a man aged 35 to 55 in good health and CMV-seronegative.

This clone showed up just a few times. The DNA of the CDR3 is TGTGCCAGCAGTTTCACAGGGGTCTCTGGAAACACCATATATTTT. It codes for CASSFTGVSGNTIYF. The rearrangement joins TRBV28 to TRBJ1-3; 7 nucleotides line up with TRBD1. V was pared by 3 bases and J by 0 bases, with 2 bases of the junction left unmatched. The CDR3 runs 15 residues. Germline-derived CDR1 and CDR2 are MDHEN and SYDVKM.

In nucleotides, the CDR3 is TGCGCCAGCAGGGACAGGAGCTCCTACAATGAGCAGTTCTTC. Translated: CASRDRSSYNEQFF. The chain couples TRBV5-1 to TRBJ2-1; 7 nucleotides align to TRBD1. The CDR3 has 14 amino acids. Germline CDR1 reads SGHRS; CDR2 reads YFSETQ. The V gene end was trimmed by 5 bases and the J gene end by 0 bases; junction bases not matched to a gene: 2.

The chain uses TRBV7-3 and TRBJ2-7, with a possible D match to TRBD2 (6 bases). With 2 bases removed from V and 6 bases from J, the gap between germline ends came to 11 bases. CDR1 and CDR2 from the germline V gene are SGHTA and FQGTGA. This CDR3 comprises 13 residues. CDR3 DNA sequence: TGTGCCAGCAGCTTACAAGCGGGTGCCGAGCAGTACTTC. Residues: CASSLQAGAEQYF.

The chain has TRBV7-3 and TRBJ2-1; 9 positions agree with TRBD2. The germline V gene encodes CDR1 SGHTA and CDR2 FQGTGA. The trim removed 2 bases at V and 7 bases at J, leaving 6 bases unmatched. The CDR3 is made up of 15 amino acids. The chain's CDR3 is CASSLEGGGGNEQFF. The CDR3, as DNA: TGTGCCAGCAGCTTAGAAGGCGGGGGGGGAAATGAGCAGTTCTTC.

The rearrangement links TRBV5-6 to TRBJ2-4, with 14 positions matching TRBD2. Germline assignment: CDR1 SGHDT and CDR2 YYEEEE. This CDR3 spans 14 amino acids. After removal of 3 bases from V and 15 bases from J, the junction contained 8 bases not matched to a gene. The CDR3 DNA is TGTGCCAGCAGCTCCGGACTAGCGGGGGGAAGACTGTACTTC. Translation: CASSSGLAGGRLYF.

CDR3 DNA: TGCAGCGCCCCGGGACAGGGGTTTTCTGAAGCTTTCTTT. Amino acid sequence: CSAPGQGFSEAFF. The genes are TRBV29-1 and TRBJ1-1; TRBD1 matches 10 bases. CDR1 and CDR2 (germline): SQVTM, ANQGSEA. Unmatched junction bases numbered 8, after V lost 7 bases and J lost 6 bases. The CDR3 consists of 13 residues.

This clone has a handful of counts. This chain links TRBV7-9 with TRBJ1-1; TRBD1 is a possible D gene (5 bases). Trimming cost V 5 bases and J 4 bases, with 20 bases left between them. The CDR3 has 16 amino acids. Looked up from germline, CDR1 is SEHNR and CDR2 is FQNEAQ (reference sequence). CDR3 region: CASSREGRLRGTEAFF. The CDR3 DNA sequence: TGTGCCAGCAGCCGAGAGGGGAGGCTAAGGGGCACTGAAGCTTTCTTT.

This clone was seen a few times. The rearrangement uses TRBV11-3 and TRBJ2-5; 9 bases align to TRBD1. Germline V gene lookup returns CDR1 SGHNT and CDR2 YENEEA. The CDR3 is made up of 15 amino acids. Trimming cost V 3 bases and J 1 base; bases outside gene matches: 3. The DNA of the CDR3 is TGTGCCAGCAGCTTCGGACAGGGGATCCAAGAGACCCAGTACTTC. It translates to CASSFGQGIQETQYF.

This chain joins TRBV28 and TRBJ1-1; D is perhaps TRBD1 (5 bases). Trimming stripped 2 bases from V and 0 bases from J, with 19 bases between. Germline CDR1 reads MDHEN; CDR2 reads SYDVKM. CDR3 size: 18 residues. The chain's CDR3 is CASSLRGGEVKVNTEAFF. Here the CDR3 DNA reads TGTGCCAGCAGTTTACGCGGAGGGGAGGTTAAAGTGAACACTGAAGCTTTCTTT.

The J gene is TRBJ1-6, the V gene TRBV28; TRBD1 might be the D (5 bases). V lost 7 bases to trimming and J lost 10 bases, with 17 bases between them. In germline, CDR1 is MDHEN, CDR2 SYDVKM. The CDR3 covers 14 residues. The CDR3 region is CASIRGQRRSPLHF. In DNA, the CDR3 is TGTGCCAGCATCCGAGGACAACGCCGGTCACCCCTCCACTTT.

CDR3 nucleotides: TGTGCCAGCAGCGTAGGGGGGACAGGGAACACCGGGGAGCTGTTTTTT. This encodes CASSVGGTGNTGELFF. The rearrangement uses TRBV9 and TRBJ2-2; 8 bases map to TRBD1. V was clipped by 0 bases and J by 1 base; unmatched bases: 2. The germline V gene encodes CDR1 SGDLS and CDR2 YYNGEE. The CDR3 spans 16 residues. Full variable domain (remainder filled in from reference TRBV9 and TRBJ2-2): DSGVTQTPKHLITATGQRVTLRCSPRSGDLSVYWYQQSLDQGLQFLIQYYNGEERAKGNILERFSAQQFPDLHSELNLSSLELGDSALYFCASSVGGTGNTGELFFGEGSRLTVL.

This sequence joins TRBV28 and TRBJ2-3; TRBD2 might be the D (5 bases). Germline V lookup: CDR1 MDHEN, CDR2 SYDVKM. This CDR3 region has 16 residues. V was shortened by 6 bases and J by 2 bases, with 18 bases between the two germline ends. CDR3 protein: CASSLGGRTNTDTQYF. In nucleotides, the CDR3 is TGTGCCAGCAGCCTCGGCGGGCGGACGAACACAGATACGCAGTATTTT.

CDR3 loop: CASKRTEDYGYTF. CDR3 DNA: TGTGCCAGCAAGAGGACAGAGGACTATGGCTACACCTTC. The chain couples TRBV2 to TRBJ1-2, with TRBD1 as a possible D gene (6 bases). Looked up from germline, CDR1 is SNHLY and CDR2 is FYNNEI. Trimming pared 7 bases from V and 3 bases from J, leaving 12 bases between. The CDR3 is made up of 13 amino acids.

The CDR3 reads CASSQDVTRSNWYSQPQHF. The CDR3 DNA sequence: TGCGCCAGCAGCCAAGATGTGACACGGTCCAATTGGTATAGTCAGCCCCAGCATTTT. The chain couples TRBV4-3 to TRBJ1-5; D remains ambiguous. Trimming removed 0 bases from V and 6 bases from J, with 24 bases in between. This CDR3 comprises 19 residues. Per the germline V gene, CDR1 is LGHNA and CDR2 is YSLEER.

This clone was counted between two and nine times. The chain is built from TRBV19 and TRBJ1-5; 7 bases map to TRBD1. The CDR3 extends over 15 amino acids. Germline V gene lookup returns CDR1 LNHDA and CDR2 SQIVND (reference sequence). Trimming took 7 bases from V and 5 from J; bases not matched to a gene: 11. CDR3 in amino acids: CASIDAGTADQPQHF. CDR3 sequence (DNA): TGTGCCAGTATCGATGCCGGGACAGCCGATCAGCCCCAGCATTTT.

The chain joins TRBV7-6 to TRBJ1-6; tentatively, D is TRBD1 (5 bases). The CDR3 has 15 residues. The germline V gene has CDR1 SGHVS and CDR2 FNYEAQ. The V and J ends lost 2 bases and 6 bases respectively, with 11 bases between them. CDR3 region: CASSLLGEGNSPLHF. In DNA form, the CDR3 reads TGTGCCAGCAGCTTATTGGGGGAGGGTAATTCACCCCTCCACTTT. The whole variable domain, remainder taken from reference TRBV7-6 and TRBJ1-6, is GAGVSQSPRYKVTKRGQDVALRCDPISGHVSLYWYRQALGQGPEFLTYFNYEAQQDKSGLPNDRFSAERPEGSISTLTIQRTEQRDSAMYRCASSLLGEGNSPLHFGNGTRLTVT.